The 28 T cell receptor beta chains given below trace back to one sample, sequenced in a study of CXCR3-negative and CXCR3-positive naive CD8 T cells. Findings and limits, study-wide: CXCR3-positive naive cells had more hydrophobic TRB CDR3s than CXCR3-negative naive cells.

No cognate antigen is known for these TCRs. It was by 5' RACE with UMI labels that the TRB cDNA libraries were prepared. Reprocessing the 5' RACE reads, TCRdb reports a single entry for every CDR3 protein and omits DNA. The sample totals roughly 65,000 distinct CDR3 sequences; its top ten clones hold just over 0.7%. The specimen sequenced was naive CXCR3+ CD8+ T cells from blood. Subset described: CD45RO-CCR7+CD27+CD95- naive CD8+ T cells expressing CXCR3 (TNR3+). These receptor sequences come from a human donor in good health. Some clones in this sample may be carry-over from other donors' samples.

This chain joins TRBV6-4 and TRBJ2-1; the TCRdb call, TRBD2, lacks DNA for checking. The CDR3 consists of 14 residues. CDR1 is MRHNA and CDR2 is SNTAGT in the germline V gene. The CDR3 reads CASSASGGASEQFF.

This rearrangement joins TRBV10-2 to TRBJ2-2. The germline CDR1 and CDR2 sequences are WSHSY and SAAADI. The CDR3 is made up of 13 amino acids. CDR3 region: CASWEVNTGELFF.

The J gene is TRBJ2-3, the V gene TRBV7-2; TCRdb lists TRBD2, though no DNA is available to test this call. Germline V CDR1 and CDR2: SGHTA, FQGNSA. The length of the CDR3 is 18 residues. The chain's CDR3 is CASRAGTRPTYITDTQYF.

The V and J genes are TRBV11-2 and TRBJ2-1; TCRdb lists TRBD1, though no DNA is available to test this call. The CDR3 runs to 11 residues. Germline assignment: CDR1 SGHAT and CDR2 FQNNGV. The CDR3 here is CASYSGNEQFF.

The chain uses TRBV18 and TRBJ2-1. The CDR3 totals 17 residues. Germline assignment: CDR1 KGHSH and CDR2 LQKENI. CDR3 region: CASSPRDGFTGYNEQFF.

The chain is built from TRBV12-3 or TRBV12-4 and TRBJ1-4; TCRdb's D call, TRBD1, is unchecked because there is no DNA. The CDR3 is made up of 14 amino acids. The CDR3 spells CASRNGQGGEKLFF.

The chain employs TRBV11-2 and TRBJ2-1; TCRdb's D gene call, TRBD1, goes unchecked for lack of DNA. Germline CDR1 is SGHAT and CDR2 is FQNNGV. This CDR3 contains 15 residues. The CDR3 spells CASGPLVVPNNEQFF. Full variable domain (outside the CDR3, taken from reference TRBV11-2 and TRBJ2-1): EAGVAQSPRYKIIEKRQSVAFWCNPISGHATLYWYQQILGQGPKLLIQFQNNGVVDDSQLPKDRFSAERLKGVDSTLKIQPAKLEDSAVYLCASGPLVVPNNEQFFGPGTRLTVL.

The genes are TRBV11-2 and TRBJ2-5. This CDR3 has 14 amino acids. Germline assignment: CDR1 SGHAT and CDR2 FQNNGV. This chain's CDR3 is CASREGRAKETQYF. Looking up the rest from reference TRBV11-2 and TRBJ2-5 gives the full variable domain: EAGVAQSPRYKIIEKRQSVAFWCNPISGHATLYWYQQILGQGPKLLIQFQNNGVVDDSQLPKDRFSAERLKGVDSTLKIQPAKLEDSAVYLCASREGRAKETQYFGPGTRLLVL.

CDR3 amino acids: CASSRTTGGTDTQYF. The chain uses TRBV2 and TRBJ2-3. The CDR3 length is 15 residues. Germline lookup yields CDR1 SNHLY and CDR2 FYNNEI.

The chain joins TRBV5-1 to TRBJ2-5; TCRdb returns TRBD1, unconfirmable since there is no DNA. The CDR3 is made up of 14 amino acids. CDR1 is SGHRS, CDR2 YFSETQ, per germline. Here the CDR3 reads CASSSNGQQETQYF.

The chain employs TRBV4-2 and TRBJ2-1; TCRdb lists TRBD2, though no DNA is available to test this call. Germline CDR1 LGHNA, CDR2 YNFKEQ. This CDR3 spans 16 amino acids. CDR3 protein: CASSQDPSGSVGEQFF.

V and J are TRBV7-2 and TRBJ2-2; there is no DNA to check the TCRdb D call of TRBD1. CDR3 length: 16 amino acids. Germline CDR1 is SGHTA and CDR2 is FQGNSA. The CDR3 loop is CASSLNGGHLTGELFF.

The J gene is TRBJ2-1, the V gene TRBV2. The CDR3 is made up of 15 amino acids. Germline lookup yields CDR1 SNHLY and CDR2 FYNNEI. CDR3 residues: CASSVGNGYYNEQFF.

V and J are TRBV12-3 or TRBV12-4 and TRBJ2-1; the TCRdb D gene call, TRBD1, has no DNA to confirm it. The CDR3 consists of 12 residues. Here the CDR3 reads CATGSGNNEQFF.

The chain uses TRBV27 and TRBJ2-7; TCRdb lists TRBD1, though no DNA is available to test this call. This CDR3 comprises 12 residues. The germline gives CDR1 MNHEY, CDR2 SMNVEV (reference sequence). The CDR3 region is CASSSQGNEQYF.

This rearrangement joins TRBV6-5 to TRBJ2-2; TCRdb returns TRBD2, unconfirmable since there is no DNA. The CDR3 is 18 residues long. Germline V gene data show CDR1 as MNHEY and CDR2 as SVGAGI. The CDR3 loop reads CASSYDPGTSGSSGELFF.

This sequence joins TRBV27 and TRBJ2-3. The germline V gene encodes CDR1 MNHEY and CDR2 SMNVEV (reference sequence). The CDR3 runs 13 residues. The CDR3: CASKKQGADTQYF.

V gene TRBV10-3 combines with J gene TRBJ2-7; lacking DNA, the TRBD1 call made by TCRdb goes unchecked. Looked up from germline, CDR1 is ENHRY and CDR2 is SYGVKD. This CDR3 spans 17 amino acids. The CDR3 region is CAISESLPTGSVYEQYF.

This chain uses TRBV20-1 with TRBJ2-7; the TCRdb D gene call, TRBD2, has no DNA to confirm it. The CDR3 consists of 17 residues. CDR1 and CDR2 from the germline V gene are DFQATT and SNEGSKA (reference sequence). The CDR3 spells CSVRDTLGLAGGREQYF.

This chain links TRBV28 with TRBJ2-5; TCRdb's D call of TRBD2 is untestable without DNA. The CDR3 contains 15 residues. The germline V gene encodes CDR1 MDHEN and CDR2 SYDVKM. This CDR3 reads CASSQHGTRQETQYF.

The chain is built from TRBV20-1 and TRBJ2-1; TCRdb returns TRBD1, unconfirmable since there is no DNA. CDR1 is DFQATT and CDR2 is SNEGSKA in the germline V gene (reference sequence). This CDR3 spans 12 amino acids. CDR3 residues: CSARRGYNEQFF.

The gene calls are TRBV14 and TRBJ2-2. This CDR3 region has 15 residues. The germline gives CDR1 SGHDN, CDR2 FVKESK. The CDR3 loop is CASSPTRLNTGELFF.

The chain combines TRBV12-3 or TRBV12-4 with TRBJ2-7. The CDR3 is made up of 11 amino acids. This CDR3 reads CASSLGREQYF.

The chain has TRBV19 and TRBJ2-4; lacking DNA, the TRBD1 call made by TCRdb goes unchecked. Germline V gives CDR1 LNHDA, CDR2 SQIVND (reference sequence). There are 19 residues in the CDR3. This CDR3 is CASSISRSKTDREKNIQYF.

The chain uses TRBV2 and TRBJ2-4; TCRdb's D call of TRBD1 is untestable without DNA. Germline CDR1 reads SNHLY; CDR2 reads FYNNEI. This CDR3 is 15 amino acids long. Here the CDR3 reads CASSDAGGAENIQYF.

The chain employs TRBV5-5 and TRBJ2-7; the TCRdb call, TRBD1, lacks DNA for checking. Germline CDR1 reads SGHKS; CDR2 reads YYEKEE (reference sequence). This CDR3 region has 14 residues. The CDR3 loop reads CASSLGAGGFEQYF.

The V gene is TRBV7-9, the J gene TRBJ2-1; the D call of TRBD1 rests on TCRdb alone, since no DNA is present to check it. CDR3 length equals 16 residues. CDR1 is SEHNR, CDR2 FQNEAQ, per germline (reference sequence). CDR3 amino acids: CASSYRGPGSYNEQFF.

CDR3 loop: CAISDQTGAGFREQYF. The chain employs TRBV10-3 and TRBJ2-7; checking the TCRdb D call of TRBD1 is not possible without DNA. Germline loops: CDR1 ENHRY, CDR2 SYGVKD. The CDR3 is made up of 16 amino acids.